This T cell receptor beta chain was recorded in a study of shared clonotypes between healthy human individuals. On the study more broadly: Each donor's CD8 memory used one plate, CD8 naive two, each CD4 subset three.

Healthy and HIV-negative, the adult donors had no recent acute infections or vaccinations. Remarks on this clone: Its antigen is unknown.

Study results and limitations: When naive CD4 clonotypes were compared across a few donors, 5% to 5.5% were shared.

Sequencing used immunoSEQ multiplex PCR; TCRdb keeps in-frame clones, though not all of them. Of about 680,000 clones listed, around three quarters are singletons. The germline V gene has CDR1 SGHNT and CDR2 YYREEE (reference sequence). Trimming removed 3 bases from V and 3 bases from J; junction bases left unmatched: 5. CDR3 size: 17 residues. J is TRBJ2-1 and V is TRBV5-4; 14 bases map to TRBD2. Sequenced sample: memory CD4+ T cells sorted from blood. Described subset: CD45RA-negative fraction. The clonotype originates from a woman in her 30s in good health. CDR3 sequence (DNA): TGTGCCAGCAGCTCCCGGACTAGCGGGAGGATCTACAATGAGCAGTTCTTC. Translating it yields CASSSRTSGRIYNEQFF.